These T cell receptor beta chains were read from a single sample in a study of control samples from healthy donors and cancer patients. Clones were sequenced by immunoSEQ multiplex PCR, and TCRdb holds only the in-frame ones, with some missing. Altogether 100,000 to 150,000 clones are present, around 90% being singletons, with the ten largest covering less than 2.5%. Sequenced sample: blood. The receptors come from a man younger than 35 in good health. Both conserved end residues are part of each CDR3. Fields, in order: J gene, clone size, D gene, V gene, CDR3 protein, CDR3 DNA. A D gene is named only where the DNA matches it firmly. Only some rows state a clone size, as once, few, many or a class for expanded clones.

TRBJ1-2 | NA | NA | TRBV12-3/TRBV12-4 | CASSTTVAGYTF | TGTGCCAGCAGTACGACAGTGGCGGGCTACACCTTC
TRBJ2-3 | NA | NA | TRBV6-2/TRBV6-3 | CASSPGQGGGTDTQYF | TGTGCCAGCAGTCCCGGGCAGGGCGGAGGCACAGATACGCAGTATTTT
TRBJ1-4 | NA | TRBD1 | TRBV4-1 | CASSQVGEGAVIAEKLFF | TGCGCCAGCAGCCAAGTTGGCGAGGGGGCGGTAATTGCGGAAAAACTGTTTTTT
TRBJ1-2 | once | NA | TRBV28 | CASTLGGGGYGYTF | TGTGCCAGCACCCTTGGCGGGGGGGGGTATGGCTACACCTTC
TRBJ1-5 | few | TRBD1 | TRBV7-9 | CASSLGAGGNSNQPQHF | TGTGCCAGCAGCTTAGGGGCAGGGGGAAATAGCAATCAGCCCCAGCATTTT
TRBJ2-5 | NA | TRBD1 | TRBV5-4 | CASSPGGQGTMQTQYF | TGTGCCAGCAGCCCCGGGGGACAGGGAACGATGCAGACCCAGTACTTC
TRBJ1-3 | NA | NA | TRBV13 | CASSPPPGASGNTIYF | TGTGCCAGCAGCCCCCCCCCGGGGGCATCTGGAAACACCATATATTTT
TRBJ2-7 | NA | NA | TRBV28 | CASSPSSYEQYF | TGTGCCAGCAGTCCAAGCTCCTACGAGCAGTACTTC
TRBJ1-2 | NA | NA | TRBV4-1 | CASSQVSGSRGGYTF | TGCGCCAGCAGCCAAGTGTCGGGGTCTCGTGGTGGCTACACCTTC
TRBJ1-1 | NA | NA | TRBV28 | CASRMTRNTEAFF | TGTGCCAGCAGAATGACGAGGAACACTGAAGCTTTCTTT
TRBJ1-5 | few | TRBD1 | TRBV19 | CASSILGQGVRNQPQHF | TGTGCCAGTAGTATCTTAGGACAGGGCGTACGAAATCAGCCCCAGCATTTT
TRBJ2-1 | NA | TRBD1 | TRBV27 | CASSFGSGTAVYNEQFF | TGTGCCAGCAGTTTTGGGTCCGGGACAGCGGTTTACAATGAGCAGTTCTTC
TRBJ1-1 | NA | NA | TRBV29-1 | CSVESGGARTEAFF | TGCAGCGTTGAATCCGGGGGCGCGAGAACTGAAGCTTTCTTT
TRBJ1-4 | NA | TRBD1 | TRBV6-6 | CASSHSRTGDEKLFF | TGTGCCAGCAGTCACTCCCGGACAGGGGACGAAAAACTGTTTTTT
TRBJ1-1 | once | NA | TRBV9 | CASSVRHHTEAFF | TGTGCCAGCAGCGTAAGACATCACACTGAAGCTTTCTTT
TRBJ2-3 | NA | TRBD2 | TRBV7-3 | CASSLSSGGGDTDTQYF | TGTGCCAGCAGCTTAAGTTCTGGCGGGGGGGACACAGATACGCAGTATTTT
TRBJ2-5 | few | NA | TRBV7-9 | CASSLDGRGFQETQYF | TGTGCCAGCAGCTTAGATGGCAGGGGTTTCCAAGAGACCCAGTACTTC
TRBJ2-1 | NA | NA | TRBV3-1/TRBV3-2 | CASSQDPGGPSYNEQFF | TGTGCCAGCAGCCAAGATCCCGGGGGCCCCTCCTACAATGAGCAGTTCTTC
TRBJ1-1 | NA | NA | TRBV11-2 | CASSLRGDTEAFF | TGTGCCAGCAGCCTGAGGGGGGACACTGAAGCTTTCTTT
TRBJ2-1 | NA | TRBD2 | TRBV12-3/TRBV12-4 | CASRASGMGEQFF | TGTGCCAGCAGGGCTAGCGGGATGGGTGAGCAGTTCTTC
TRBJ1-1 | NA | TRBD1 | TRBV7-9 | CASSLDGTGVLQRTEAFF | TGTGCCAGCAGCTTAGATGGGACAGGGGTCCTTCAGAGAACTGAAGCTTTCTTT
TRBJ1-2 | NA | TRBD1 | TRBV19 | CASSIGSTGAGYTF | TGTGCCAGTAGTATAGGCTCGACAGGGGCTGGCTACACCTTC
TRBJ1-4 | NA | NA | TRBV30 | CAWSVTFGVPAEKLFF | TGTGCCTGGAGTGTAACCTTTGGGGTCCCGGCTGAAAAACTGTTTTTT
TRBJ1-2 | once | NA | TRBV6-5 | CASTRGNGYTF | TGTGCCAGCACTAGGGGGAATGGCTACACCTTC
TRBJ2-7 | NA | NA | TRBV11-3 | CASSLATGYEQYF | TGTGCCAGCAGCTTAGCTACGGGCTACGAGCAGTACTTC
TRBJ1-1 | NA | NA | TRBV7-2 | CASSLAGAGENTEAFF | TGTGCCAGCAGCTTAGCAGGAGCAGGGGAGAACACTGAAGCTTTCTTT
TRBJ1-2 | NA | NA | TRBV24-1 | CATSGVGDHYGYTF | TGTGCCACCAGTGGTGTGGGGGATCACTATGGCTACACCTTC
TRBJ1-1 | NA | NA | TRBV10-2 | CASRESGTPNEAFF | TGCGCCAGCAGGGAATCTGGGACACCCAATGAAGCTTTCTTT
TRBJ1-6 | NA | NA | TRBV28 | CASSSTQRTNSPLHF | TGTGCCAGCAGTTCAACACAACGGACAAATTCACCCCTCCACTTT